This T cell receptor beta chain was retrieved from a study of graft-versus-host responses after intestinal transplantation. Background on the study: Each recipient received a multivisceral, liver-intestinal, or isolated intestinal graft.

As for this clone: Its antigen is as yet unknown.

Clones were read by immunoSEQ multiplex PCR, and TCRdb kept only the in-frame ones, dropping some. The sample lists 35,000 to 45,000 clones, around 94% occurring once. General study points: Allograft graft-versus-host to host-versus-graft clonal ratios ran high in patients with graft-donor T cell macrochimerism. The marrow of recipients harbored GvH clones, and ileum or blood showed some of them first. Peak circulating GvH clone levels were associated with early post-transplant HvG declines.

CDR1 is LNHDA, CDR2 SQIVND, per germline (reference sequence). The CDR3 covers 12 residues. V shed 8 bases and J shed 6 bases, with 14 bases lying between them. The chain carries TRBV19 and TRBJ2-7, with D possibly called TRBD1 or TRBD2 (6 bases each). This receptor was identified in a human patient who received an intestinal transplant, so some T cells may come from the graft donor. This material consisted of PBMCs, taken 16 days after intestinal transplant. The CDR3 loop reads CASRSGAGEQYF. The CDR3 DNA reads as TGTGCCAGTCGTTCGGGGGCAGGCGAGCAGTACTTC.